A single sample gave rise to the 21 T cell receptor beta chains below, sequenced in a study of blood T cell repertoires in COVID-19. Some clones are missing from TCRdb's copy, which holds only in-frame ones; the method was immunoSEQ multiplex PCR. The sample includes 350,000 or so clones, almost 90% seen only once; the top ten take approximately 1%. The sequencing input was PBMCs or T cells enriched from blood (not recorded which). Every receptor here comes from a woman in her thirties who had been exposed to COVID-19.

This clone was found once. This rearrangement joins TRBV9 to TRBJ2-6, with 7 bases matching TRBD1. Germline values: CDR1 SGDLS, CDR2 YYNGEE. V lost 4 bases, J lost 0 bases, and 13 bases stayed unmatched. The CDR3 extends over 19 amino acids. The CDR3, as DNA: TGTGCCAGCAGCATAAATCTCGGGACAGAGTTCTCTGGGGCCAACGTCCTGACTTTC. Translating it yields CASSINLGTEFSGANVLTF. The entire variable domain, with the rest obtained from reference TRBV9 and TRBJ2-6, is as follows: DSGVTQTPKHLITATGQRVTLRCSPRSGDLSVYWYQQSLDQGLQFLIQYYNGEERAKGNILERFSAQQFPDLHSELNLSSLELGDSALYFCASSINLGTEFSGANVLTFGAGSRLTVL.

The chain joins TRBV27 to TRBJ1-2; D might be TRBD1 (5 bases). The CDR3 length is 14 residues. The germline V gene encodes CDR1 MNHEY and CDR2 SMNVEV (reference sequence). Trimming took 5 bases from V and 3 from J, leaving 13 bases between them. The CDR3 region is CASSRKTDYYGYTF. The CDR3 region has the DNA TGTGCCAGCAGTAGAAAGACAGACTACTATGGCTACACCTTC.

The rearrangement uses TRBV29-1 and TRBJ2-2; 11 bases align to TRBD2. V lost 5 bases and J lost 5; bases outside the gene matches: 1. The V gene's germline CDR1 is SQVTM and CDR2 ANQGSEA. CDR3 length: 13 residues. In DNA form, the CDR3 reads TGCAGCGTTAGACTAGCGGGGACCGGGGAGCTGTTTTTT. Residues: CSVRLAGTGELFF.

The chain is built from TRBV10-3 and TRBJ2-1, with TRBD2 as a possible D gene (5 bases). Per germline, CDR1 ENHRY and CDR2 SYGVKD. The CDR3 length is 12 residues. V lost 7 bases to trimming and J lost 1 base, with 5 bases between them. CDR3 DNA sequence: TGTGCCATCACGGGGTCCTACAATGAGCAGTTCTTC. Protein product: CAITGSYNEQFF.

The chain is built from TRBV29-1 and TRBJ1-1; 7 bases are a match to TRBD1. CDR3 length: 13 residues. J was trimmed by 6 bases and V by 3 bases; bases with no gene match: 7. Germline lookup yields CDR1 SQVTM and CDR2 ANQGSEA. CDR3 sequence reads: CSVDTAGGAEAFF. CDR3 sequence (DNA): TGCAGCGTTGATACCGCAGGGGGAGCTGAAGCTTTCTTT.

The genes are TRBV3-1 (or the pseudogene TRBV3-2) and TRBJ2-1; 9 nucleotides match TRBD1. With V trimmed by 1 base and J by 9 bases, 7 bases remained unmatched. The germline gives CDR1 LGHDT, CDR2 YNNKEL (reference sequence). The length of the CDR3 is 15 residues. The CDR3 region is CASSQGGQGRAEQFF. DNA of the CDR3: TGTGCCAGCAGCCAAGGGGGACAGGGCAGGGCTGAGCAGTTCTTC.

V is TRBV24-1 and J is TRBJ2-1; possibly TRBD1 for D (7 bases). CDR1 KGHDR and CDR2 SFDVKD come from the germline V gene. This CDR3 is built from 15 residues. Trimming removed 4 bases at V and 8 bases at J, with 17 bases between. The CDR3 spells CATSDPDPRGDEQFF. CDR3 nucleotides: TGTGCCACCAGTGACCCAGATCCCAGGGGGGATGAGCAGTTCTTC.

This chain joins TRBV12-3 or TRBV12-4 and TRBJ1-3; D might be TRBD1 (6 bases). Trimming shortened V by 5 bases and J by 4 bases, and 9 bases separated the two germline ends. CDR3 length: 13 residues. CDR3 coding DNA: TGTGCCAGCAGTGCCACAGGGGGAAACACCATATATTTT. This codes for CASSATGGNTIYF.

J is TRBJ1-2 and V is TRBV28; 8 nucleotides match TRBD1. J lost 4 bases, V lost 5 bases, and 6 bases had no gene match. CDR3 size: 14 residues. CDR1 is MDHEN and CDR2 is SYDVKM in the germline V gene. CDR3 loop: CASSLSGGTYGYTF. CDR3 bases: TGTGCCAGCAGTCTATCAGGGGGCACCTATGGCTACACCTTC.

This clone was seen once. The V gene is TRBV5-1, the J gene TRBJ2-1, with 7 bases lining up with TRBD2. Trimming removed 6 bases from V and 6 bases from J; junction bases left unmatched: 3. Germline V CDR1 and CDR2: SGHRS, YFSETQ. The CDR3 has 12 amino acids. This CDR3 is CASTASGNEQFF. The CDR3 DNA reads TGCGCCAGCACGGCTAGCGGCAATGAGCAGTTCTTC.

The CDR3 DNA is TGCGCCAGCAGCTTTACGGTTATGGAGACCCAGTACTTC. This codes for CASSFTVMETQYF. The chain recombines TRBV5-1 with TRBJ2-5, with no clear D. V was trimmed by 2 bases and J by 5 bases, leaving 10 bases between them. Germline V lookup: CDR1 SGHRS, CDR2 YFSETQ. This CDR3 has 13 residues.

The chain is built from TRBV7-9 and TRBJ2-1; the D gene is possibly TRBD2 (6 bases). Trimming stripped 10 bases from V and 4 bases from J, with 17 bases between. Germline V gene lookup returns CDR1 SEHNR and CDR2 FQNEAQ (reference sequence). This CDR3 comprises 14 residues. The CDR3, as DNA: TGTGCCACCCGGGCGGGGCGAGGGTACAATGAGCAGTTCTTC. This translates into CATRAGRGYNEQFF.

This chain uses TRBV7-9 with TRBJ2-1; tentative D call: TRBD2 (6 bases). The germline V gene encodes CDR1 SEHNR and CDR2 FQNEAQ (reference sequence). This CDR3 comprises 13 residues. Trimming pared 5 bases from V and 5 bases from J, leaving 10 bases between. CDR3 in amino acids: CASSGWEDNEQFF. The CDR3 bases are TGTGCCAGCAGCGGGTGGGAGGACAATGAGCAGTTCTTC.

This chain connects TRBV19 to TRBJ1-5; possible D gene TRBD1, 5 bases. The CDR3 consists of 13 residues. Germline V gene data show CDR1 as LNHDA and CDR2 as SQIVND (reference sequence). The ends were cut back, 8 bases at V and 3 bases at J, with 11 bases in the middle. The CDR3 is CASSHRPNQPQHF. The CDR3 coding sequence is TGTGCCAGTTCCCACAGGCCCAATCAGCCCCAGCATTTT.

The chain carries TRBV5-6 and TRBJ1-4; D is possibly TRBD1 (6 bases). Trimming pared 2 bases from V and 5 bases from J, leaving 10 bases between. CDR1 and CDR2 from the germline V gene are SGHDT and YYEEEE. This CDR3 comprises 14 residues. The CDR3 reads CASSFTGTNEKLFF. Written as DNA, the CDR3 is TGTGCCAGCAGCTTTACAGGGACAAATGAAAAACTGTTTTTT.

J is TRBJ2-3 and V is TRBV29-1; D possibly corresponds to TRBD2 (6 bases). V dropped 3 bases and J dropped 0 bases, with 7 bases sitting between them. CDR1 and CDR2 from the germline V gene are SQVTM and ANQGSEA. The CDR3 totals 13 residues. CDR3 sequence (DNA): TGCAGCGTTGAGGGGACTAGCACAGATACGCAGTATTTT. Translated, it gives CSVEGTSTDTQYF.

This clone was seen only once. This chain connects TRBV10-1 to TRBJ2-7, with TRBD1 matching 10 bases. Germline CDR1 and CDR2: WNHNN and SYGVQD (reference sequence). J lost 0 bases, V lost 5 bases, and 7 bases had no gene match. The CDR3 loop spans 16 amino acids. The CDR3 DNA is TGCGCCAGCAGTATGGGACAGGGGATGGACTCCTACGAGCAGTACTTC. Translated: CASSMGQGMDSYEQYF.

The CDR3: CASPRLAGASGELFF. In DNA, the CDR3 is TGTGCTAGCCCGAGACTAGCGGGAGCTTCCGGGGAGCTGTTTTTT. The chain links TRBV12-5 to TRBJ2-2; 12 nucleotides line up with TRBD2. The V gene's germline CDR1 is LGHNT and CDR2 FRNRAP. CDR3 length equals 15 residues. V gave up 9 bases and J gave up 6 bases; unmatched junction bases: 8.

This clone showed up just a few times. The chain carries TRBV11-3 and TRBJ1-6; D gene unclear. Deletions cut 5 bases from V and 6 bases from J, with 2 bases between. The CDR3 extends over 11 amino acids. The germline V gene encodes CDR1 SGHNT and CDR2 YENEEA. Written as DNA, the CDR3 is TGTGCCAGCAGCCTTAATTCACCCCTCCACTTT. This translates into CASSLNSPLHF.

The V gene is TRBV10-2, the J gene TRBJ1-3; TRBD1 is a possible D gene (5 bases). V lost 10 bases and J lost 1, with 11 bases in between. Germline assignment: CDR1 WSHSY and CDR2 SAAADI. The CDR3 is 13 amino acids. Written as DNA, the CDR3 is TGCGCCACCGCGGGGGGATCTGGAAACACCATATATTTT. Protein product: CATAGGSGNTIYF.

The table lists this clone with a count of one. The gene calls are TRBV7-3 and TRBJ2-7, with TRBD1 matching 7 bases. J lost 5 bases, V lost 5 bases, and 6 bases had no gene match. Germline V gives CDR1 SGHTA, CDR2 FQGTGA. The length of the CDR3 is 13 residues. CDR3 in DNA: TGTGCCAGCAGCCCAGACAGGGACCACGAGCAGTACTTC. This gives the protein CASSPDRDHEQYF. The complete variable domain, with remaining parts taken from reference TRBV7-3 and TRBJ2-7, reads GAGVSQTPSNKVTEKGKYVELRCDPISGHTALYWYRQSLGQGPEFLIYFQGTGAADDSGLPNDRFFAVRPEGSVSTLKIQRTERGDSAVYLCASSPDRDHEQYFGPGTRLTVT.